A selection of T cell receptor beta chains follows, all from one sample in a study of cytomegalovirus exposure and HLA in healthy donors. TCRdb keeps only in-frame clones here, not all; method: immunoSEQ multiplex PCR. The table includes approximately 190,000 clones, roughly 80% detected once. The specimen was PBMCs. All receptors come from a woman aged 18-35 years in good health and CMV-seronegative. CDR3s include the opening cysteine and the closing phenylalanine or tryptophan. A D gene is named only where the DNA matches it firmly. Clone sizes are given selectively: once, few, many, or a class where the clone is expanded.

NA	TRBV18	NA	TRBJ1-2	CASSRDMADLSAGYTF	TGTGCCAGCTCGAGGGACATGGCAGACTTATCCGCTGGCTACACCTTC
NA	TRBV21-1	NA	TRBJ2-7	CASSKPGPGGRAYEQYF	TGTGCCAGCAGCAAACCGGGCCCCGGCGGGAGGGCCTACGAGCAGTACTTC
TRBD2	TRBV4-2	NA	TRBJ2-1	CASSQDPHTSGSSYNEQFF	TGTGCCAGCAGCCAAGACCCCCACACTAGCGGGAGCTCCTACAATGAGCAGTTCTTC
TRBD2	TRBV7-7	NA	TRBJ2-2	CASSSGLAVVGTGELFF	TGTGCCAGCAGTTCGGGACTAGCGGTTGTCGGAACCGGGGAGCTGTTTTTT
NA	TRBV9	NA	TRBJ2-4	CASSVGGDIQYF	TGTGCCAGCAGCGTAGGCGGGGACATTCAGTACTTC
TRBD2	TRBV30	NA	TRBJ2-1	CACQLAGGPNEQFF	TGTGCCTGCCAACTAGCGGGAGGGCCCAATGAGCAGTTCTTC
TRBD2	TRBV7-9	NA	TRBJ2-1	CSSSLVAGGGGNEQFF	TGTTCCAGCAGCTTAGTGGCGGGAGGAGGAGGGAATGAGCAGTTCTTC
NA	TRBV9	NA	TRBJ2-1	CASSGQSGSYDNEQFF	TGTGCCAGCAGCGGGCAAAGCGGGTCCTACGATAATGAGCAGTTCTTC
TRBD2	TRBV28	NA	TRBJ2-2	CASSPAGATDTGELFF	TGTGCCAGCAGTCCTGCGGGAGCGACCGACACCGGGGAGCTGTTTTTT
NA	TRBV9	NA	TRBJ1-5	CASSGEGGSNQPQHF	TGTGCCAGCAGCGGGGAGGGGGGAAGCAATCAGCCCCAGCATTTT
TRBD1	TRBV13	NA	TRBJ1-3	CASSARQGIRSSSGNTIYF	TGTGCCAGCAGCGCCCGACAGGGTATTAGGTCGAGCTCTGGAAACACCATATATTTT
NA	TRBV15	once	TRBJ2-5	CATSRDSRGNGETQYF	TGTGCCACCAGCAGGGACTCAAGAGGGAATGGGGAGACCCAGTACTTC
TRBD2	TRBV18	NA	TRBJ2-1	CASSPLAGDHNEQFF	TGTGCCAGCTCACCACTAGCGGGAGATCACAATGAGCAGTTCTTC
TRBD1	TRBV9	NA	TRBJ1-1	CASSPRDREILFYTEAFF	TGTGCCAGCAGCCCCCGGGACAGGGAGATCCTTTTCTACACTGAAGCTTTCTTT
NA	TRBV27	NA	TRBJ2-7	CASSDAVGSSYEQYF	TGTGCCAGCAGTGACGCGGTCGGCAGCTCCTACGAGCAGTACTTC
TRBD1	TRBV5-6	NA	TRBJ2-6	CASSSFTGVVYGANVLTF	TGTGCCAGCAGCTCGTTCACAGGGGTAGTTTATGGGGCCAACGTCCTGACTTTC
NA	TRBV28	NA	TRBJ2-1	CASSPPLEDFYNEQFF	TGTGCCAGCAGTCCACCATTAGAGGACTTCTACAATGAGCAGTTCTTC
NA	TRBV4-1	few	TRBJ2-1	CASSQDLGEQFF	TGCGCCAGCAGCCAAGACCTGGGCGAGCAGTTCTTC
TRBD1	TRBV7-9	once	TRBJ2-1	CASILTGDTNKRQFF	TGTGCCAGCATCCTTACAGGGGATACCAATAAGCGTCAGTTCTTC
NA	TRBV7-9	few	TRBJ2-3	CASSLGLSASTDTQYF	TGTGCCAGCAGCTTAGGTCTGAGCGCTAGCACAGATACGCAGTATTTT
NA	TRBV19	NA	TRBJ1-5	CASNRAGNNQPQHF	TGTGCCAGTAATCGAGCAGGGAACAATCAGCCCCAGCATTTT
NA	TRBV28	NA	TRBJ2-2	CASIPIAETNTGELFF	TGTGCCAGCATCCCTATAGCGGAAACGAACACCGGGGAGCTGTTTTTT
NA	TRBV19	NA	TRBJ1-1	CASSIYGGANTEAFF	TGTGCCAGTAGTATTTATGGGGGCGCGAACACTGAAGCTTTCTTT
NA	TRBV4-3	NA	TRBJ2-5	CASSPVGGGQETQYF	TGCGCCAGCAGCCCCGTAGGTGGCGGCCAAGAGACCCAGTACTTC
NA	TRBV18	NA	TRBJ2-2	CASSPVGSGITGELFF	TGTGCCAGCTCACCGGTCGGTAGCGGAATCACCGGGGAGCTGTTTTTT
NA	TRBV7-9	once	TRBJ1-4	CASSLVADYEKLFF	TGTGCCAGCAGCTTAGTGGCAGACTATGAAAAACTGTTTTTT
TRBD2	TRBV4-2	NA	TRBJ2-3	CASSQSLAGGPTDTQYF	TGTGCCAGCAGCCAATCCCTAGCGGGAGGGCCGACAGATACGCAGTATTTT
TRBD1	TRBV6-1	NA	TRBJ1-1	CATRTGRRAFF	TGTGCCACCCGGACAGGTCGTCGAGCTTTCTTT
NA	TRBV11-3	once	TRBJ2-3	CASSFSQGTDTQYF	TGTGCCAGCAGCTTCTCACAGGGCACAGATACGCAGTATTTT
NA	TRBV6-6	NA	TRBJ1-4	CASSYSVNRKNEKLFF	TGTGCCAGCAGTTACTCAGTGAACAGGAAGAATGAAAAACTGTTTTTT
NA	TRBV4-3	NA	TRBJ1-5	CASSQEDSRNSNQPQHF	TGCGCCAGCAGCCAAGAAGACAGCCGAAATAGCAATCAGCCCCAGCATTTT
TRBD1	TRBV2	few	TRBJ1-1	CASSSDRALREAFF	TGTGCCAGCAGTTCTGACAGGGCTTTACGCGAAGCTTTCTTT
TRBD1	TRBV7-9	NA	TRBJ2-7	CASSLDGTDNYEQYF	TGTGCCAGCAGCTTAGATGGGACAGATAACTACGAGCAGTACTTC
NA	TRBV6-5	NA	TRBJ1-4	CASSLDRNYEKLFF	TGTGCCAGCAGCCTCGACAGGAACTATGAAAAACTGTTTTTT
TRBD1	TRBV29-1	NA	TRBJ2-5	CSTAGGRLETQYF	TGCAGCACGGCAGGGGGAAGGTTGGAGACCCAGTACTTC
NA	TRBV6-1	NA	TRBJ2-7	CASSEARGYEQYF	TGTGCCAGCAGTGAAGCGCGTGGCTACGAGCAGTACTTC
TRBD2	TRBV4-2	NA	TRBJ2-7	CASSQESSGRFSYEQYF	TGTGCCAGCAGCCAAGAATCTAGCGGGAGGTTCTCCTACGAGCAGTACTTC
TRBD2	TRBV4-1	NA	TRBJ2-3	CASSQQGIAGVDTQYF	TGCGCCAGCAGCCAACAGGGAATAGCGGGAGTAGATACGCAGTATTTT
NA	TRBV7-9	NA	TRBJ2-7	CSSSLASYEQYF	TGTTCCAGCAGCTTAGCGTCGTACGAGCAGTACTTC